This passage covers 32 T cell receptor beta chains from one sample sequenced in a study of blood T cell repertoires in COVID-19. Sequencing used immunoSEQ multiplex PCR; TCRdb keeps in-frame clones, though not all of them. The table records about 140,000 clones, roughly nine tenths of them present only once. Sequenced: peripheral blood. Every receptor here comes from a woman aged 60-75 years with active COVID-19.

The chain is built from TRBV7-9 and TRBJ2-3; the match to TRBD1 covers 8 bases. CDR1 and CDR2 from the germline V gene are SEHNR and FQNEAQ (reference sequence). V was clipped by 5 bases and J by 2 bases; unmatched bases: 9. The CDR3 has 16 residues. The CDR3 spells CASSQRRQGITDTQYF. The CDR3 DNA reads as TGTGCCAGCAGCCAACGCCGACAGGGGATCACAGATACGCAGTATTTT.

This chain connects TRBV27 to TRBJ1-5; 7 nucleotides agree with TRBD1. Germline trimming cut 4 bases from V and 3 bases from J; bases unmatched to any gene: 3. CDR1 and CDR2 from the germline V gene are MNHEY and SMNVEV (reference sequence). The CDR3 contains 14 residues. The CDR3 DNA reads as TGTGCCAGCAGTTGGGACAGCCACAATCAGCCCCAGCATTTT. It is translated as CASSWDSHNQPQHF.

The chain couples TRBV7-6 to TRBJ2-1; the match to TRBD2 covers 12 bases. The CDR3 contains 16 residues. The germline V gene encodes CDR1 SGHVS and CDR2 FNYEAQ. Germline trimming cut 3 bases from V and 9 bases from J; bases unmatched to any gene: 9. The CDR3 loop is CASSFQTSGSSGEQFF. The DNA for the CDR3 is TGTGCCAGCAGCTTCCAGACTAGCGGGAGTAGCGGTGAGCAGTTCTTC.

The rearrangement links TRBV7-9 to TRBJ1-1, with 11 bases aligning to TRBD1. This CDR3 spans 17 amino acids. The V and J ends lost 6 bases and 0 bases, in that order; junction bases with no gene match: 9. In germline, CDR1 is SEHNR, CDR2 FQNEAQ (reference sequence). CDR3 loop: CASRPWDRGKMNTEAFF. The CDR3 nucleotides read TGTGCCAGCAGACCGTGGGACAGGGGGAAGATGAACACTGAAGCTTTCTTT. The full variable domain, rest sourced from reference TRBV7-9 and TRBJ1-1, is DTGVSQNPRHKITKRGQNVTFRCDPISEHNRLYWYRQTLGQGPEFLTYFQNEAQLEKSRLLSDRFSAERPKGSFSTLEIQRTEQGDSAMYLCASRPWDRGKMNTEAFFGQGTRLTVV.

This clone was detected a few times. The CDR3 reads CASSRTSVHEQFF. The CDR3 DNA reads as TGTGCCAGCAGCCGGACTAGCGTCCATGAGCAGTTCTTC. The chain is built from TRBV7-2 and TRBJ2-1, with TRBD2 matching over 9 bases. Germline-derived CDR1 and CDR2 are SGHTA and FQGNSA. The CDR3 extends over 13 amino acids. The ends lost 5 bases at V and 8 bases at J; junction bases unmatched: 4. The full variable domain, with the rest looked up from reference TRBV7-2 and TRBJ2-1, is GAGVSQSPSNKVTEKGKDVELRCDPISGHTALYWYRQSLGQGLEFLIYFQGNSAPDKSGLPSDRFSAERTGGSVSTLTIQRTQQEDSAVYLCASSRTSVHEQFFGPGTRLTVL.

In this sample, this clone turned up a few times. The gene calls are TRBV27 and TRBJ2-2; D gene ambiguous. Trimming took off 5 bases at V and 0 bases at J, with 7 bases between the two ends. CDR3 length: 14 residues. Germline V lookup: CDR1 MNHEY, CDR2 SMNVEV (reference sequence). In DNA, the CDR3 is TGTGCCAGCAGTGGCTTCGCGAACACCGGGGAGCTGTTTTTT. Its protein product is CASSGFANTGELFF.

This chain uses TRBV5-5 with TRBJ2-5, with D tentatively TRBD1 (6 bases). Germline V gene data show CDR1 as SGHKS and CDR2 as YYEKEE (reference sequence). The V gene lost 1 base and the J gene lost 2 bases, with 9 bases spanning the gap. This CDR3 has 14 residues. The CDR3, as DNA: TGTGCCAGCAGCTTGCGCAGGGGTCAAGAGACCCAGTACTTC. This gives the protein CASSLRRGQETQYF.

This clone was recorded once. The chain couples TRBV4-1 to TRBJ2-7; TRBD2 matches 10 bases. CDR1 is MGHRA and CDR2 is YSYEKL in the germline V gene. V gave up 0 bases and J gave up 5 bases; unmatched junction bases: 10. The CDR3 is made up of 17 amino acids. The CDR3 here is CASSQEDPSGSSNEQYF. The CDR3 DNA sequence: TGCGCCAGCAGCCAAGAGGATCCTAGCGGGAGTTCGAACGAGCAGTACTTC.

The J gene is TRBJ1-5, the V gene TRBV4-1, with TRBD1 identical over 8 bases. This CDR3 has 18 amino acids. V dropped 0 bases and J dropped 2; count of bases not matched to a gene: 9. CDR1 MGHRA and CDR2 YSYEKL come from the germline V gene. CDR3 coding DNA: TGCGCCAGCAGCCAAGATGGACCCGGACAGGGCGGCAATCAGCCCCAGCATTTT. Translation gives CASSQDGPGQGGNQPQHF.

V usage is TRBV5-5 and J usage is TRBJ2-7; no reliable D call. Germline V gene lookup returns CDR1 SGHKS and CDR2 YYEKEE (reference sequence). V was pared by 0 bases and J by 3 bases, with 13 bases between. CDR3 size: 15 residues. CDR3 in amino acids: CASSLVAGTIYEQYF. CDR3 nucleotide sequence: TGTGCCAGCAGCTTGGTGGCAGGAACAATCTACGAGCAGTACTTC.

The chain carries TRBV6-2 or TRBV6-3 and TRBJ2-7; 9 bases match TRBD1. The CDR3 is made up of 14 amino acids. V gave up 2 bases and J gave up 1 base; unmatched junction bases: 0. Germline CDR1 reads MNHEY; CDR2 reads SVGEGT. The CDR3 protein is CASSYDRGSYEQYF. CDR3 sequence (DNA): TGTGCCAGCAGTTACGACAGGGGGTCCTACGAGCAGTACTTC.

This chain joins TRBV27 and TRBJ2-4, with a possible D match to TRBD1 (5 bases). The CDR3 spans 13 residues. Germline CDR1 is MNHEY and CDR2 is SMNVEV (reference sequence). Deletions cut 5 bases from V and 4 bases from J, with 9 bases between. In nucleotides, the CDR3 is TGTGCCAGCAGTACGGCAGGGAAAAACATTCAGTACTTC. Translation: CASSTAGKNIQYF.

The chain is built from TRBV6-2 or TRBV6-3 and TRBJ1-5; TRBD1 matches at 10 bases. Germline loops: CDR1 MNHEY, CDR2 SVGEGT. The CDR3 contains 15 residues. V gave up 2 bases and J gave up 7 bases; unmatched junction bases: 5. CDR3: CASSYPGTGAQPQHF. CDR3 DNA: TGTGCCAGCAGTTACCCCGGGACAGGGGCGCAGCCCCAGCATTTT.

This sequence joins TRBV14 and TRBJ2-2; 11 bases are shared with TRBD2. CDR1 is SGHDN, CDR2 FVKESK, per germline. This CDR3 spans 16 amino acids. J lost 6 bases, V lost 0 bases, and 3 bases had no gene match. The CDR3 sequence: CASSQEGSGRAGELFF. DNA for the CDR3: TGTGCCAGCAGCCAAGAAGGTAGCGGGAGGGCCGGGGAGCTGTTTTTT.

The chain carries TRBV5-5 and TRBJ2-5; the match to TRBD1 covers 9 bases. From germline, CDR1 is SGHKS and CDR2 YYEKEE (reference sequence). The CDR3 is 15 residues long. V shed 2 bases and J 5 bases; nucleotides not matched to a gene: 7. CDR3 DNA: TGTGCCAGCAGCTTCCAGGGACAGGGTCTGGAGACCCAGTACTTC. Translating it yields CASSFQGQGLETQYF.

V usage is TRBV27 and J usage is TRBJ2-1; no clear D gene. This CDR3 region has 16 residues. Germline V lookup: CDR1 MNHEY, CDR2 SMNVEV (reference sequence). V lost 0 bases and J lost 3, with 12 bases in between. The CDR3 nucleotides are TGTGCCAGCAGTTTATCTTCGGCGGCGATCTACAATGAGCAGTTCTTC. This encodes CASSLSSAAIYNEQFF.

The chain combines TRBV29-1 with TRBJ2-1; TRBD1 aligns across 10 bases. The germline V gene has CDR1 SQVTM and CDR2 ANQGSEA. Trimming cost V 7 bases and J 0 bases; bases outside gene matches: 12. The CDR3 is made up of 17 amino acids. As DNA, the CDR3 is TGCAGCGGACAGGGGGCCCTGGGGTATAGCTCCTACAATGAGCAGTTCTTC. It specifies CSGQGALGYSSYNEQFF.

CDR3 DNA: TGTGCCAGCAGCTGGGTAGCGACTACAGATACGCAGTATTTT. As protein: CASSWVATTDTQYF. The chain combines TRBV11-2 with TRBJ2-3, with D possibly being TRBD2 (5 bases). Trimming removed 4 bases from V and 3 bases from J, with 11 bases in between. Germline loops: CDR1 SGHAT, CDR2 FQNNGV. The CDR3 runs 14 residues.

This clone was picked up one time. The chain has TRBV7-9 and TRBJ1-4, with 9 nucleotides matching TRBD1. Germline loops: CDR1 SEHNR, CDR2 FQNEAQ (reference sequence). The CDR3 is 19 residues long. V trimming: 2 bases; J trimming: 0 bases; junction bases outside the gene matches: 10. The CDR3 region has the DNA TGTGCCAGCAGCTTACCGCGAAGGACAGGGGTTGCAACTAATGAAAAACTGTTTTTT. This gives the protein CASSLPRRTGVATNEKLFF.

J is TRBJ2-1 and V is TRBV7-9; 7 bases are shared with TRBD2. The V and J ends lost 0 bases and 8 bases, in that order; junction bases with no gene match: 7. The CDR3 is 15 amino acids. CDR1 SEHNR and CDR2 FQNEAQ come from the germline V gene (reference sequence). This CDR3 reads CASSLAGGSPYEQFF. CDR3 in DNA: TGTGCCAGCAGCTTAGCGGGCGGGAGTCCCTATGAGCAGTTCTTC. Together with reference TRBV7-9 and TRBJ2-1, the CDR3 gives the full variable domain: DTGVSQNPRHKITKRGQNVTFRCDPISEHNRLYWYRQTLGQGPEFLTYFQNEAQLEKSRLLSDRFSAERPKGSFSTLEIQRTEQGDSAMYLCASSLAGGSPYEQFFGPGTRLTVL.

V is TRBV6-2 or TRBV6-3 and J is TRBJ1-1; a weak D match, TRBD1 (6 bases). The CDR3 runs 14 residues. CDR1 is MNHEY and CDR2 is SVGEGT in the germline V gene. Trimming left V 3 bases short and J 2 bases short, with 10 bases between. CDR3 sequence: CASSYSRGNTEAFF. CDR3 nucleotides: TGTGCCAGCAGTTATAGCAGGGGAAACACTGAAGCTTTCTTT.

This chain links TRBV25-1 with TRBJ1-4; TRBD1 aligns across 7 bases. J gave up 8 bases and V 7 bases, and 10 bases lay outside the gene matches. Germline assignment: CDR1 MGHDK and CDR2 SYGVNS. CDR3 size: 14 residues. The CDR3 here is CASTDRALGEKLFF. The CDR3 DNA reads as TGTGCCAGCACCGACAGGGCCCTGGGAGAAAAACTGTTTTTT.

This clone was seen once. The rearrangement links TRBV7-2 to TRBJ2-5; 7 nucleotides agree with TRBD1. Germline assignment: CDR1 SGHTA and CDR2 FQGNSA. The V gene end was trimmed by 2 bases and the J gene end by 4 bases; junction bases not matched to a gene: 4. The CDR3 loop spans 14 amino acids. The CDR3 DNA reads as TGTGCCAGCAGCTTAAGAAGGGGGCGAGAGACCCAGTACTTC. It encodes CASSLRRGRETQYF.

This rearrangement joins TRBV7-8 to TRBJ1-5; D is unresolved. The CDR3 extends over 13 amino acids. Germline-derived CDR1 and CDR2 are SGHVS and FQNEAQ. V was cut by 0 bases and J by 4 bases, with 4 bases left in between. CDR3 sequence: CASSLARNQPQHF. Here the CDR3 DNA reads TGTGCCAGCAGCTTAGCGCGGAATCAGCCCCAGCATTTT.

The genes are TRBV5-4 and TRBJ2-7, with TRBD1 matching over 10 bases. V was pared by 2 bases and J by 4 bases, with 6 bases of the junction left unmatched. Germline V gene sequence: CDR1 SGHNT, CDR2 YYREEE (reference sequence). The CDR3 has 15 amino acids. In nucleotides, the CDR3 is TGTGCCAGCAGCTTCTATGGACAGGGGGGGTACGAGCAGTACTTC. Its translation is CASSFYGQGGYEQYF.

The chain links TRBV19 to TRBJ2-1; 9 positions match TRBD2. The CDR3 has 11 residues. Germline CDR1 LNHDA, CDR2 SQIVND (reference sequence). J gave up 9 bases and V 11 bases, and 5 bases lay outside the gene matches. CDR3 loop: CAVSAGGEQFF. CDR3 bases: TGTGCCGTATCAGCGGGAGGTGAGCAGTTCTTC.

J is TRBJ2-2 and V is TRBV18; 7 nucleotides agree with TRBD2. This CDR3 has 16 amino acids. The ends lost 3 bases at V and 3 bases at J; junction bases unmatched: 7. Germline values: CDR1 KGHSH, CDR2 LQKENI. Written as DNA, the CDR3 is TGTGCCAGCTCACCCCCCATACGGGGGGACACCGGGGAGCTGTTTTTT. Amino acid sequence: CASSPPIRGDTGELFF.

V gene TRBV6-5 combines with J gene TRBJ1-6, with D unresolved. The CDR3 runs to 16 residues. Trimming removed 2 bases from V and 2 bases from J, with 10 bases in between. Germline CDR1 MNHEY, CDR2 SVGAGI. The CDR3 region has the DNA TGTGCCAGCAGTTACAGGCGAGGTCCCTATAATTCACCCCTCCACTTT. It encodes CASSYRRGPYNSPLHF.

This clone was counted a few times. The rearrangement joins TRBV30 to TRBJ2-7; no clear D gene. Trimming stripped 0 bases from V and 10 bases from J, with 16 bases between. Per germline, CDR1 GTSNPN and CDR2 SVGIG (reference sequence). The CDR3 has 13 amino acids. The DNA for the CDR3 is TGTGCCTGGAGTGTACAAGAACTACGACGCCAGTACTTC. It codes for CAWSVQELRRQYF.

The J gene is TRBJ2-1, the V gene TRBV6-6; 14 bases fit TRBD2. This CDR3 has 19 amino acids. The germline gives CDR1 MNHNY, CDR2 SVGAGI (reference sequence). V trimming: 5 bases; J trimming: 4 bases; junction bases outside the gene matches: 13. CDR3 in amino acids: CASSHGLAGGGTGYNEQFF. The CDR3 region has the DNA TGTGCCAGCAGTCACGGACTAGCGGGAGGTGGTACGGGATACAATGAGCAGTTCTTC.

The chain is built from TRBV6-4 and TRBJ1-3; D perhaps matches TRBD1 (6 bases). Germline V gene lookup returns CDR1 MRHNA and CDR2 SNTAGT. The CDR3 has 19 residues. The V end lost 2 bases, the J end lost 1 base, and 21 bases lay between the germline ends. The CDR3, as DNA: TGTGCCAGCAGTGACCCCGATACCTACAGGGCCCAATCTGGAAACACCATATATTTT. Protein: CASSDPDTYRAQSGNTIYF.

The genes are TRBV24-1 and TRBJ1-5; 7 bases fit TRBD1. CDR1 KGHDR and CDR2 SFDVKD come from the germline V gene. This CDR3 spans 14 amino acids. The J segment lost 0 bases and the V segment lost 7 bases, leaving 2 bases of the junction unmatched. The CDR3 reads CATSRGNSNQPQHF. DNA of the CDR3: TGTGCCACCAGCAGGGGGAATAGCAATCAGCCCCAGCATTTT.